Given below is one T cell receptor beta chain in context. Its antigen is still unknown. These data originate in a study of blood T cells in healthy people across ages. Through a sample-barcoded 5' primer and a J-beta primer mix, a second PCR was run for roughly 7 to 12 cycles. Every cDNA molecule bore a tag from a template-switch adaptor containing 12 random nucleotides. TCRdb recomputed calls from the 5' RACE reads with MiXCR, one row per CDR3 protein. The table has roughly 2 million distinct CDR3 sequences, roughly 50% seen once. Every sample gave at least 5 micrograms of total RNA when it was extracted. The J segment lost 5 bases and the V segment lost 4 bases, leaving 7 bases of the junction unmatched. The CDR3 has 15 amino acids. The germline V gene has CDR1 LGHDT and CDR2 YNNKEL (reference sequence). Study conclusions and caveats: Strong correlation linked observed beta diversity and percent naive T cells. Measured against age, TCR beta diversity per million T cells decreased in a roughly linear manner.

The receptor was derived from a woman in her forties in good health. The chain carries TRBV3-1 and TRBJ2-5, with 10 bases lining up with TRBD1. Input material: blood. The CDR3 loop reads CASSPWDRGPETQYF. As DNA, the CDR3 is TGTGCCAGCAGCCCCTGGGACAGGGGCCCCGAGACCCAGTACTTC.